This TCR beta chain stems from a study of control samples from healthy donors and cancer patients. The V end lost 0 bases, the J end lost 6 bases, and 12 bases lay between the germline ends. This CDR3 contains 14 residues. Germline-derived CDR1 and CDR2 are MNHEY and SVGEGT. The data were produced by immunoSEQ multiplex PCR, yet TCRdb's version contains in-frame clones alone and is incomplete. The repertoire has some 89,000 clones, roughly 84% of them found once; the top ten carry over 2%. V and J are TRBV6-2 or TRBV6-3 and TRBJ2-7, with D hard to call. The sample comprised blood. This sequence originates from a woman in her 40s in good health. CDR3 protein: CASSYSGYLSEQYF. The CDR3 nucleotides read TGTGCCAGCAGTTACTCTGGGTATCTCTCCGAGCAGTACTTC.